The clone carrying this T cell receptor beta chain was seen a few times. Trimming stripped 4 bases from V and 8 bases from J, with 20 bases between. This CDR3 is built from 14 residues. Germline V gene data show CDR1 as DFQATT and CDR2 as SNEGSKA (reference sequence). These data belong to a study of blood T cells in healthy people across ages. It was with a sample-barcoded 5' primer and a J-beta primer mix that a second PCR of about 7 to 12 cycles was run. TCRdb independently ran MiXCR on the 5' RACE reads; one entry per CDR3 protein. This table holds about 1.1 million distinct CDR3 sequences, around two fifths found once.

The receptor was isolated from a man aged 18 to 30 in good health. The rearrangement links TRBV20-1 to TRBJ1-2; D is perhaps TRBD1 (5 bases). The sample taken for sequencing was blood. The DNA for the CDR3 is TGCAGTGCTACATTAGACGGGGCTATTAGAGGCTACACCTTC. Its protein is CSATLDGAIRGYTF.